A single sample is the source of the 29 T cell receptor beta chains below, sequenced in a study of tumor-infiltrating lymphocytes in primary liver carcinoma. Both blood RNA, taken from unsorted whole blood, and germline DNA were extracted. The investigators made TCR beta cDNA from approximately 500 ng total RNA, using a constant-region primer. Each TCR beta library was derived from three nested multiplex PCR rounds that employed slightly modified ARM-PCR. For roughly 10 cycles apiece, the opening two PCR rounds ran with TRBV1-TRBV30 forward primers and a C-beta reverse primer. Using its own MiXCR run on the multiplex PCR reads, TCRdb lists one record per CDR3 protein. The table includes over 250,000 distinct CDR3 sequences, 50% to 75% detected once. Source material: peripheral blood. These receptors were taken from a woman in her thirties with primary liver carcinoma and hepatitis B virus infection.

The chain is built from TRBV11-2 and TRBJ2-5; 9 bases match TRBD2. The end of the DNA aligns better with TRBJ2-7, so the J call may be wrong. The germline V gene has CDR1 SGHAT and CDR2 FQNNGV. The CDR3 covers 16 residues. In DNA form, the CDR3 reads TGTGCCAGCAGCTTAGTAGGCCTAGCGGGGCTAAACGAGCAGTACTTC. Translation: CASSLVGLAGLNEQYF.

This chain connects TRBV30 to TRBJ1-5; tentative D call: TRBD1 (6 bases). This CDR3 has 15 residues. The germline V gene encodes CDR1 GTSNPN and CDR2 SVGIG (reference sequence). V was cut by 5 bases and J by 7 bases, with 21 bases left in between. The CDR3 nucleotides read TGTGCCTGGGGTCCTAACGAGGGGGGATACCAGCCCCAGCATTTT. This gives the protein CAWGPNEGGYQPQHF.

This clonotype has more than one count but fewer than ten. The rearrangement uses TRBV4-1 and TRBJ2-5, with unresolved D. Trimming took 1 base from V and 1 from J, leaving 10 bases between them. The CDR3 extends over 15 amino acids. Germline V lookup: CDR1 MGHRA, CDR2 YSYEKL. CDR3 in DNA: TGCGCCAGCAGCCAAGGGTGGGCGGTCCAAGAGACCCAGTACTTC. Amino acids: CASSQGWAVQETQYF.

This clonotype was counted ten times or more. The chain joins TRBV11-3 to TRBJ2-1; 8 nucleotides match TRBD1. The V and J ends lost 4 bases and 1 base, in that order; junction bases with no gene match: 3. The CDR3 is made up of 15 amino acids. Germline CDR1 and CDR2: SGHNT and YENEEA. CDR3 residues: CASSWTGNSYNEQFF. CDR3 in DNA: TGTGCCAGCAGCTGGACAGGGAATTCCTACAATGAGCAGTTCTTC.

Comment on this clonotype: This may be a read error: a much more frequent sequence differs by one nucleotide. The chain couples TRBV5-1 to TRBJ2-5, with D perhaps TRBD1 or TRBD2 (5 bases each). Per the germline V gene, CDR1 is SGHRS and CDR2 is YFSETQ. The CDR3 has 13 amino acids. The CDR3 here is CAGSSGTVETQYF. The CDR3 coding sequence is TGCGCCGGCAGTTCCGGGACGGTGGAGACCCAGTACTTC.

A note on this clonotype: The CDR3 end shows no conserved phenylalanine or tryptophan, and so a read error is likely. V usage is TRBV6-5 and J usage is TRBJ2-4; D is perhaps TRBD2 (6 bases). Germline V gene data show CDR1 as MNHEY and CDR2 as SVGAGI. The CDR3 totals 13 residues. V lost 5 bases and J 9 bases, leaving 14 bases between the germline ends. The CDR3 loop is CASSPAGTFIQYY. The DNA for the CDR3 is TGTGCCAGCAGTCCCGCGGGGACGTTCATTCAGTACTAC.

This clonotype was seen ten or more times. The J gene is TRBJ2-6, the V gene TRBV5-5, with D possibly being TRBD1 (6 bases). V lost 3 bases to trimming and J lost 3 bases, with 16 bases between them. The length of the CDR3 is 17 residues. Germline CDR1 SGHKS, CDR2 YYEKEE (reference sequence). The CDR3 region has the DNA TGTGCCAGCAGCTCACAGGGATCGAGTTTTGGGGCCAACGTCCTGACTTTC. It yields the protein CASSSQGSSFGANVLTF.

This clonotype was found many times. A read error may explain this, as a much larger clone is one base away. This sequence joins TRBV6-1 and TRBJ2-2, with D possibly matching TRBD2 (5 bases). Germline V gene sequence: CDR1 MNHNS, CDR2 SASEGT. The CDR3 loop spans 14 amino acids. The CDR3 DNA reads TGTGCCAGCAGCCCGGGTACCGACACCGGGAAGCTGTTTTTT. It yields the protein CASSPGTDTGKLFF.

To note about this clonotype: Being one base from a much bigger clone, this may be a read error. The V and J genes are TRBV6-5 and TRBJ1-6; the D is unclear. CDR1 MNHEY and CDR2 SVGAGI come from the germline V gene. This CDR3 is built from 13 residues. CDR3 sequence: CASSVGYNSHLHF. The CDR3 region has the DNA TGTGCCAGCAGTGTGGGATATAATTCACACCTCCACTTT.

In regard to this clonotype: This may be a read error, as it is one base from a much larger clone. The chain combines TRBV29-1 with TRBJ2-7; D is perhaps TRBD1 (6 bases). The CDR3 sequence is 14 residues long. The germline gives CDR1 SQVTM, CDR2 ANQGSEA. The CDR3 DNA reads as TGCGGCGTTGAACGAGGGGGTAGCTCCTACGAGCAGTACTTC. It translates to CGVERGGSSYEQYF.

The rearrangement uses TRBV30 and TRBJ2-6; maybe TRBD1 (6 bases). Trimming shortened V by 0 bases and J by 3 bases, and 6 bases separated the two germline ends. CDR3 length equals 14 residues. CDR1 is GTSNPN and CDR2 is SVGIG in the germline V gene (reference sequence). CDR3 sequence: CAWSVQGGANVLTF. CDR3 bases: TGTGCCTGGAGTGTACAGGGTGGGGCCAACGTCCTGACTTTC.

This clonotype was found a few times. This rearrangement joins TRBV6-2 or TRBV6-3 to TRBJ2-7; 9 nucleotides line up with TRBD1. The CDR3 sequence is 15 residues long. Germline loops: CDR1 MNHEY, CDR2 SVGEGT. Unmatched junction bases numbered 11, after V lost 6 bases and J lost 5 bases. CDR3 sequence reads: CASSRVGTGRDEQYF. The CDR3, as DNA: TGTGCCAGCAGCCGGGTGGGGACAGGGAGAGACGAGCAGTACTTC.

The gene calls are TRBV7-3 and TRBJ1-6, with a tentative D call TRBD1 (6 bases). V dropped 3 bases and J dropped 5 bases, with 8 bases sitting between them. This CDR3 has 14 residues. Germline assignment: CDR1 SGHTA and CDR2 FQGTGA. The CDR3 loop is CASSLGTNNSPLHF. CDR3 coding DNA: TGTGCCAGCAGCTTGGGGACAAATAATTCACCCCTCCACTTT.

The V call is TRBV10-2, the J call TRBJ1-2; 9 nucleotides match TRBD1. Germline V gene sequence: CDR1 WSHSY, CDR2 SAAADI. The length of the CDR3 is 13 residues. V lost 11 bases, J lost 7 bases, and 11 bases stayed unmatched. The CDR3, as DNA: TGCGCCTGCATAGCGTGGACAGGGGTTGGCTACACCTTC. This encodes CACIAWTGVGYTF.

This clonotype came up many times. The genes are TRBV10-2 and TRBJ2-3; 15 bases line up with TRBD2. Trimming removed 8 bases from V and 2 bases from J; junction bases left unmatched: 8. This CDR3 is built from 17 residues. Germline V CDR1 and CDR2: WSHSY, SAAADI. The CDR3: CASSSGTSGRITDTQYF. CDR3 nucleotides: TGCGCCAGCTCTTCGGGGACTAGCGGGAGGATCACAGATACGCAGTATTTT.

Comments on this clonotype: Being one base from a much bigger clone, this may be a read error. The gene calls are TRBV29-1 and TRBJ2-1, with 8 bases fitting TRBD2. Germline V gene data show CDR1 as SQVTM and CDR2 as ANQGSEA. CDR3 length: 15 residues. With 5 bases clipped from V and 7 bases from J, the junction kept 13 bases outside the gene matches. The CDR3 region has the DNA TGCAGCGTTACCCTCGACGGGACTAGTAGGAATGAGCAGTTCTTC. It specifies CSVTLDGTSRNEQFF.

This clonotype showed up many times. The chain combines TRBV12-3 or TRBV12-4 with TRBJ1-2; tentatively, D is TRBD1 (6 bases). Between the trimmed V and J ends, which lost 6 bases and 8 bases, there was a span of 13 bases. The CDR3 is 12 amino acids. This chain's CDR3 is CASRRGAGGYTF. The CDR3 DNA follows: TGTGCCAGCAGAAGGGGGGCGGGAGGCTACACCTTC.

On this clonotype: This may be a read error: a much more frequent sequence differs by one nucleotide. The chain has TRBV30 and TRBJ2-3; TRBD2 matches at 9 bases. CDR1 and CDR2 from the germline V gene are GTSNPN and SVGIG (reference sequence). The CDR3 has 17 residues. V gave up 0 bases and J gave up 2 bases; unmatched junction bases: 9. Here the CDR3 reads CAWSVPGLASITDTQYF. The CDR3 coding sequence is TGTGCCTGGAGTGTACCCGGACTAGCGTCTATCACAGATACGCAGTATTTT.

Comment on this clonotype: Sequence at one end of the junction differs from germline and may be a read error. The CDR3 loop is CDSSRHGRNEKLFF. The CDR3 DNA reads as TGTGACAGCAGTCGACATGGACGGAATGAAAAACTGTTTTTT. The chain recombines TRBV6-2 or TRBV6-3 with TRBJ1-4; D is unresolved. This CDR3 has 14 amino acids. CDR1 is MNHEY, CDR2 SVGEGT, per germline.

For this clonotype: One end of the junction does not line up with germline, which may come from a read error. The rearrangement joins TRBV6-6 to TRBJ2-7; perhaps TRBD1 as D (6 bases). The CDR3 spans 14 residues. Germline V gives CDR1 MNHNY, CDR2 SVGAGI (reference sequence). CDR3 sequence reads: CASRSRDNSYEQHF. CDR3 in DNA: TGTGCCAGCAGATCCCGGGACAACTCCTACGAGCAGCACTTC.

This chain links TRBV4-1 with TRBJ1-4, with D perhaps matching TRBD1 (5 bases). V was cut by 2 bases and J by 7 bases, with 17 bases left in between. The length of the CDR3 is 16 residues. The germline gives CDR1 MGHRA, CDR2 YSYEKL. The CDR3 sequence is CASSQIRVPTGEKLFF. The DNA for the CDR3 is TGCGCCAGCAGCCAAATCCGGGTGCCCACAGGTGAAAAACTGTTTTTT.

The chain recombines TRBV24-1 with TRBJ2-4; D may be TRBD1 (6 bases). The V end was cut by 4 bases, the J end by 0 bases, with 12 bases between. Per the germline V gene, CDR1 is KGHDR and CDR2 is SFDVKD. The CDR3 consists of 16 residues. The CDR3 bases are TGTGCCACCAGTGAAAGGGACACAGGAGCCAAAAACATTCAGTACTTC. Translation: CATSERDTGAKNIQYF.

Comments on this clonotype: Given a much more abundant clone one base away, this may be a read error. The V gene is TRBV6-5, the J gene TRBJ1-2; D might be TRBD1 (6 bases). CDR1 MNHEY and CDR2 SVGAGI come from the germline V gene. With 5 bases removed from V and 3 bases from J, the gap between germline ends came to 16 bases. The CDR3 is 15 residues long. DNA of the CDR3: TGTGCCAGCAGTCTTCACAGGGACTCTGACTATGGCTACACCTTC. As protein: CASSLHRDSDYGYTF.

This clonotype appeared a few times. The chain couples TRBV6-9 to TRBJ1-5; 9 bases align to TRBD1. CDR1 is MNHGY and CDR2 is SVAAGI in the germline V gene. J gave up 7 bases and V 8 bases, and 9 bases lay outside the gene matches. This CDR3 has 14 residues. CDR3 sequence: CASLTGGADQPQHF. CDR3 sequence (DNA): TGTGCCAGCCTAACAGGGGGCGCTGACCAGCCCCAGCATTTT.

About this clonotype: Just one base apart from a much larger clone, this may be a read error. Likely a read error: the CDR3 ends without its conserved phenylalanine or tryptophan. The chain combines TRBV4-1 with TRBJ2-4, with 9 bases matching TRBD1. The junction had 9 bases not matched to a gene; V was cut back by 2 bases and J by 4 bases. The CDR3 has 17 residues. Germline loops: CDR1 MGHRA, CDR2 YSYEKL. DNA for the CDR3: TGCGCCAGCAGCCAATCTAGTGGACAGGGGAGGAAAAACATTCAGTACTTA. Protein: CASSQSSGQGRKNIQYL.

Note on this clonotype: It may be a read error: a sequence one base away is much more abundant. V usage is TRBV11-1 and J usage is TRBJ2-5; maybe TRBD2 (6 bases). This CDR3 is built from 14 residues. CDR1 and CDR2 from the germline V gene are SGHAT and FQDESV (reference sequence). Trimming cost V 5 bases and J 4 bases, with 14 bases left between them. CDR3 residues: CASSTGWRGETQYF. CDR3 DNA: TGTGCCAGCAGCACCGGATGGCGGGGAGAGACCCAGTACTTC.

This clonotype was seen at least ten times. V gene TRBV4-2 combines with J gene TRBJ2-7, with D possibly matching TRBD2 (6 bases). There are 16 residues in the CDR3. V shed 0 bases and J shed 3 bases, with 15 bases lying between them. CDR1 is LGHNA and CDR2 is YNFKEQ in the germline V gene. CDR3 nucleotide sequence: TGTGCCAGCAGCCAAGAATCGGGGGACTCTAGCTACGAGCAGTACTTC. Its protein product is CASSQESGDSSYEQYF.

On this clonotype: This sequence may be a read error, since a much larger clone differs from it by one base. The chain recombines TRBV6-5 with TRBJ2-3; 8 bases are shared with TRBD2. The V segment lost 0 bases and the J segment 4 bases; nucleotides outside the gene matches: 3. CDR1 and CDR2 from the germline V gene are MNHEY and SVGAGI. CDR3 length: 15 residues. The CDR3 nucleotides read TGTGCCAGCAGTTACTCGCGGGGGGAGGCAGATACGCAGTATTTT. This codes for CASSYSRGEADTQYF.

This clonotype was observed at least ten times. The chain employs TRBV4-2 and TRBJ2-2; 8 bases line up with TRBD2. The CDR3 has 16 residues. V lost 1 base and J lost 6; bases outside the gene matches: 7. The germline gives CDR1 LGHNA, CDR2 YNFKEQ. Written as DNA, the CDR3 is TGTGCCAGCAGCCAAGTTGCGCGGGAGGATCCCGGGGAGCTGTTTTTT. Residues: CASSQVAREDPGELFF.